The present entry profiles one TCR beta chain with its context. What it binds is unknown. This sample was included in a study of response to subunit inactivated influenza vaccine. TCRdb re-derived calls from the RT-PCR reads in MiXCR, one entry per CDR3 protein. The table includes a few hundred thousand distinct CDR3 sequences, 22% detected once. This CDR3 has 14 amino acids. V was clipped by 3 bases and J by 1 base, with 9 bases between them. The germline CDR1 and CDR2 sequences are SEHNR and FQNEAQ (reference sequence). Overall study results and limits: Authors suggested each seasonal flu vaccination may recruit only limited numbers of new T cells.

The origin of this receptor is a man aged 45 to 75 who received an inactivated influenza vaccine. V is TRBV7-9 and J is TRBJ1-1; D not certain. Sequencing was performed on PBMCs from blood, taken approximately 22 months after vaccination. In nucleotides, the CDR3 is TGTGCCAGCAGCTTCCCCCACAAGAACACTGAAGCTTTCTTT. Amino acids: CASSFPHKNTEAFF.